This T cell receptor beta chain stems from a study of blood T cell repertoires in COVID-19. Profiling relied on immunoSEQ multiplex PCR, and the TCRdb table lists in-frame clones only, not all of them. The table records 120,000 or so clones, 87% of them present only once. Germline V CDR1 and CDR2: MDHEN, SYDVKM. Trimming took off 3 bases at V and 0 bases at J, with 11 bases between the two ends. The CDR3 length is 16 residues. The TCR originated in a woman in her 70s with acute or convalescent COVID-19. The sequencing input was peripheral blood. The rearrangement joins TRBV28 to TRBJ2-2; D is possibly TRBD1 (6 bases). CDR3 in DNA: TGTGCCAGCAGTTTGAGGACAGCCGCGAACACCGGGGAGCTGTTTTTT. This sequence encodes CASSLRTAANTGELFF.